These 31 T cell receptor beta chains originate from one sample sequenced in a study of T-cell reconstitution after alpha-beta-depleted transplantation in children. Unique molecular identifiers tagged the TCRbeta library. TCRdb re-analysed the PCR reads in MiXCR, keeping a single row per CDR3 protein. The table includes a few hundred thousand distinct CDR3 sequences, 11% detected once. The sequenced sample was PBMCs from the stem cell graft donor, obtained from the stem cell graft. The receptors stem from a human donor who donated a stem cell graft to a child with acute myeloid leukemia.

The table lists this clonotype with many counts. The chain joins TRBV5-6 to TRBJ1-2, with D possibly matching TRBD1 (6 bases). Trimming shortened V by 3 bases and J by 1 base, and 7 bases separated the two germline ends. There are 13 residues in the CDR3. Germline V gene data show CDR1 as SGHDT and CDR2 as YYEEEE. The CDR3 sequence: CASSSDSNYGYTF. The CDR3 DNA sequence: TGTGCCAGCAGCTCGGACAGTAACTATGGCTACACCTTC.

The CDR3 DNA reads as TGTGCCATCAGGGGGCAGGGGTCCCCAGAGACCCAGTACTTC. Protein: CAIRGQGSPETQYF. This rearrangement joins TRBV10-3 to TRBJ2-5; a weak D match, TRBD1 (6 bases). Trimming took off 6 bases at V and 4 bases at J, with 15 bases between the two ends. The length of the CDR3 is 14 residues. Looked up from germline, CDR1 is ENHRY and CDR2 is SYGVKD.

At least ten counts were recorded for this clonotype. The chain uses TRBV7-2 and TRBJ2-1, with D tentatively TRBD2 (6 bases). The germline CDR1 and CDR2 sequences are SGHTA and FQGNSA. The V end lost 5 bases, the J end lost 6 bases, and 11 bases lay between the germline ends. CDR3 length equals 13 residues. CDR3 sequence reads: CASSPGLPNEQFF. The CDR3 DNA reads TGTGCCAGCAGCCCGGGACTGCCCAATGAGCAGTTCTTC. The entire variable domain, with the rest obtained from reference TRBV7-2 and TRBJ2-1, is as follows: GAGVSQSPSNKVTEKGKDVELRCDPISGHTALYWYRQSLGQGLEFLIYFQGNSAPDKSGLPSDRFSAERTGGSVSTLTIQRTQQEDSAVYLCASSPGLPNEQFFGPGTRLTVL.

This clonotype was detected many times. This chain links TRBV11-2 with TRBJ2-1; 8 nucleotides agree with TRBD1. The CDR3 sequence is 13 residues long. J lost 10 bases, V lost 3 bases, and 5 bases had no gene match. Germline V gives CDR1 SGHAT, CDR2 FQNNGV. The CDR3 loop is CASSFQTGVEQFF. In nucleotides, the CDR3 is TGTGCCAGCAGCTTCCAGACAGGGGTCGAGCAGTTCTTC.

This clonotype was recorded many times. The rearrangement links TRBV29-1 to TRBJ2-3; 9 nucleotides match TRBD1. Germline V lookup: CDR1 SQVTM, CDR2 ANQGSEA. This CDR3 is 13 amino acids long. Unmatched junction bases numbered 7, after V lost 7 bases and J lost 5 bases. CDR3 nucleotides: TGCAGCGGGCTACCGGGACAGGGAGATACGCAGTATTTT. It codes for CSGLPGQGDTQYF.

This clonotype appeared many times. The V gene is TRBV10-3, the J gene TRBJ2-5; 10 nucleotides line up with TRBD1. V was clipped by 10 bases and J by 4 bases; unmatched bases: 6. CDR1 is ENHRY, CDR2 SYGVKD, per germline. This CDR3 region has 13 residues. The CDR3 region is CATNRDRGETQYF. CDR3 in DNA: TGTGCCACCAACCGGGACAGGGGAGAGACCCAGTACTTC.

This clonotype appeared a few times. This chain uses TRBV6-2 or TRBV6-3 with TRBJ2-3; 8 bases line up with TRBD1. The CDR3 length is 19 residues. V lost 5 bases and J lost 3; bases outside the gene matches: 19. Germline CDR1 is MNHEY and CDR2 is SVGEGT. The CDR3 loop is CASSRRLTGQAGGTDTQYF. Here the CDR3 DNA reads TGTGCCAGCAGTCGGAGACTCACGGGACAGGCGGGTGGAACAGATACGCAGTATTTT.

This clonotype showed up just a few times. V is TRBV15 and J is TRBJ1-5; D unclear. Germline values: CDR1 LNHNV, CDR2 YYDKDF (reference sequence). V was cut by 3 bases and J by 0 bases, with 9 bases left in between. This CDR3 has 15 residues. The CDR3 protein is CATSRLQDSNQPQHF. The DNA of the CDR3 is TGTGCCACCAGCAGGCTCCAGGATAGCAATCAGCCCCAGCATTTT. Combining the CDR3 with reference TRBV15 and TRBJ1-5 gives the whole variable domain DAMVIQNPRYQVTQFGKPVTLSCSQTLNHNVMYWYQQKSSQAPKLLFHYYDKDFNNEADTPDNFQSRRPNTSFCFLDIRSPGLGDTAMYLCATSRLQDSNQPQHFGDGTRLSIL.

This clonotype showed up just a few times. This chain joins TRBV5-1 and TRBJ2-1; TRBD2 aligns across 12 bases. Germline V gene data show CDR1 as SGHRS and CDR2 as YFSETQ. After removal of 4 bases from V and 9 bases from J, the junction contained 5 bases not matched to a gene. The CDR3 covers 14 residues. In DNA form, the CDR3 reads TGCGCCAGCAGCGTACTAGCGGGAGGAGGTGAGCAGTTCTTC. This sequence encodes CASSVLAGGGEQFF.

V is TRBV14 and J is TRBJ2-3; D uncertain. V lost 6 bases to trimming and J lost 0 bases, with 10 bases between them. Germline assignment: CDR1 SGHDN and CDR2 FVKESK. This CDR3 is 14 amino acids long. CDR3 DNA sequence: TGTGCCAGCAGACGGTATTCAAGCACAGATACGCAGTATTTT. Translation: CASRRYSSTDTQYF. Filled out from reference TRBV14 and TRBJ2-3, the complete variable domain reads EAGVTQFPSHSVIEKGQTVTLRCDPISGHDNLYWYRRVMGKEIKFLLHFVKESKQDESGMPNNRFLAERTGGTYSTLKVQPAELEDSGVYFCASRRYSSTDTQYFGPGTRLTVL.

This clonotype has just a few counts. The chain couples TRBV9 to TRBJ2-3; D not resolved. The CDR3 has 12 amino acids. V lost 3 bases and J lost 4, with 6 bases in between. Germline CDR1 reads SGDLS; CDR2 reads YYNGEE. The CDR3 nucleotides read TGTGCCAGCAGCGCGGACCCAGATACGCAGTATTTT. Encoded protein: CASSADPDTQYF. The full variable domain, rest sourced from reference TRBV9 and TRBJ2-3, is DSGVTQTPKHLITATGQRVTLRCSPRSGDLSVYWYQQSLDQGLQFLIQYYNGEERAKGNILERFSAQQFPDLHSELNLSSLELGDSALYFCASSADPDTQYFGPGTRLTVL.

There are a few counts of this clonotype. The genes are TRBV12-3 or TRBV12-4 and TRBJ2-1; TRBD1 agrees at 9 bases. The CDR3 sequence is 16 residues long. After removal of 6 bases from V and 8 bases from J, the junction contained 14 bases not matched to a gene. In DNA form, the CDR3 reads TGTGCCAGCAGCCCCCCCACCGGGACAGGGCCATATGAGCAGTTCTTC. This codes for CASSPPTGTGPYEQFF.

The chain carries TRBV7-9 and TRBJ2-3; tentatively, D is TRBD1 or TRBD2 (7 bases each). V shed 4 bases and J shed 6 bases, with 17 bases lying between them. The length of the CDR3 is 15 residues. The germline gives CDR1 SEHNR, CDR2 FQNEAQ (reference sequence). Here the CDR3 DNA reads TGTGCCAGCAGCTCCCAGGGGGGGGTTCTTGATACGCAGTATTTT. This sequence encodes CASSSQGGVLDTQYF.

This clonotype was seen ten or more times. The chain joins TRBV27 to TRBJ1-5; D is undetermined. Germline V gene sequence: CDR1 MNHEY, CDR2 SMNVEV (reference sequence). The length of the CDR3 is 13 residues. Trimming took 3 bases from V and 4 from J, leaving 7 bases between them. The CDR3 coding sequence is TGTGCCAGCAGTTTCAGGAGTAATCAGCCCCAGCATTTT. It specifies CASSFRSNQPQHF.

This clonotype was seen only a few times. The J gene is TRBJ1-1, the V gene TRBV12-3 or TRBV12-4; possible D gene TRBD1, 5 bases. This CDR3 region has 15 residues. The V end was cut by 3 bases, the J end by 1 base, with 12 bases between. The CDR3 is CASSFGGNRNTEAFF. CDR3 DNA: TGTGCCAGCAGTTTCGGGGGGAATCGGAACACTGAAGCTTTCTTT.

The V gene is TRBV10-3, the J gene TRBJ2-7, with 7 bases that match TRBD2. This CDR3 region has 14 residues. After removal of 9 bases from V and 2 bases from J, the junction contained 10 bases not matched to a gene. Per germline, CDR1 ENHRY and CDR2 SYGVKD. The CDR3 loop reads CAMSPSGIPYEQYF. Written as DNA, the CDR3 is TGTGCCATGTCCCCGAGCGGGATCCCCTACGAGCAGTACTTC.

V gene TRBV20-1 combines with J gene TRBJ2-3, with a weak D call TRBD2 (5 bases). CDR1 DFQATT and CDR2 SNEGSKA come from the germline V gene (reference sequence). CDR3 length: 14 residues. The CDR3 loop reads CSSSGSDSTDTQYF. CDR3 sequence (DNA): TGCAGCTCATCGGGGAGCGACAGCACAGATACGCAGTATTTT.

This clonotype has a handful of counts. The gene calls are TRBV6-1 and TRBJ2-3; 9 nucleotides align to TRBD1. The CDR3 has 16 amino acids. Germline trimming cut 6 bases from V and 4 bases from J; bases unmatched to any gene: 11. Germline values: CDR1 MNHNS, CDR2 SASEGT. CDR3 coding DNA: TGTGCCAGCAGACTTGGACAGGGGCTCCCTGCAGATACGCAGTATTTT. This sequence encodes CASRLGQGLPADTQYF.

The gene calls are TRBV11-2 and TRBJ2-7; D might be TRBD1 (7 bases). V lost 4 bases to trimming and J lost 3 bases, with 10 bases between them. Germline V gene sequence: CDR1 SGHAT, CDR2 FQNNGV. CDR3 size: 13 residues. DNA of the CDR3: TGTGCCAGCAGCTCCAGGGGGGACTACGAGCAGTACTTC. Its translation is CASSSRGDYEQYF.

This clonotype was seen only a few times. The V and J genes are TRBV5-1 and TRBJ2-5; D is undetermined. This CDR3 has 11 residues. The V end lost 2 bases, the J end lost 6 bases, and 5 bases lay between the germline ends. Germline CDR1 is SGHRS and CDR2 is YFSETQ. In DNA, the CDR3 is TGCGCCAGCAGCTTCTCAAAGACCCAGTACTTC. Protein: CASSFSKTQYF.

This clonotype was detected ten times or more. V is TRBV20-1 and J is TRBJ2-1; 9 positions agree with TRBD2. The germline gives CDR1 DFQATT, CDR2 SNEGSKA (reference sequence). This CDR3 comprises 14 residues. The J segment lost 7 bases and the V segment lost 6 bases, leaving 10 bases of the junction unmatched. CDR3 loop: CSARLAGALNEQFF. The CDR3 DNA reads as TGCAGTGCACGGTTAGCGGGAGCATTAAATGAGCAGTTCTTC.

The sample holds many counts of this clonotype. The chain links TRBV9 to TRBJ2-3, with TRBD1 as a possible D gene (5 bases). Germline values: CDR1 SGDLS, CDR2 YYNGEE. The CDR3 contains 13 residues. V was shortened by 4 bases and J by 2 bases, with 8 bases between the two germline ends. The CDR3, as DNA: TGTGCCAGCAGCAAAGGGGTCACAGATACGCAGTATTTT. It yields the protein CASSKGVTDTQYF.

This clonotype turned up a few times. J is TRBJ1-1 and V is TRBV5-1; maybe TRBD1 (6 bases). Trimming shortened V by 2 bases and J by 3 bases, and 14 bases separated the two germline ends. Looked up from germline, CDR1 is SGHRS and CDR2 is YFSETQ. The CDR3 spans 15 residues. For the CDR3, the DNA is TGCGCCAGCAGCTTCGGTACGGGGGCTGACACTGAAGCTTTCTTT. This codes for CASSFGTGADTEAFF.

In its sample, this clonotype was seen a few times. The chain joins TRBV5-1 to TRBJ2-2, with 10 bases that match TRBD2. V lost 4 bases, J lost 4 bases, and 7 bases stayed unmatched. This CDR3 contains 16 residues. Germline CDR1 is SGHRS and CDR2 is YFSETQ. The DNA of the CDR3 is TGCGCCAGCAGCAGTTCTAGCGGGAGAAGCACCGGGGAGCTGTTTTTT. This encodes CASSSSSGRSTGELFF.

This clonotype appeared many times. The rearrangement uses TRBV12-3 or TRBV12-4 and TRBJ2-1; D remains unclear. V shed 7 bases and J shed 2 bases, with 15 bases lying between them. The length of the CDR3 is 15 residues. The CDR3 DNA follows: TGTGCCAGCACCCGGTATGGCGGCGCCTACAATGAGCAGTTCTTC. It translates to CASTRYGGAYNEQFF.

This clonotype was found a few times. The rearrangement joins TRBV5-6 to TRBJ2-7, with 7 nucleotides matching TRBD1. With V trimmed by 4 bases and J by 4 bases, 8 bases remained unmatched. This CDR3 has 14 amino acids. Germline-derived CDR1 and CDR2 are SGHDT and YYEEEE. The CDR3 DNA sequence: TGTGCCAGCAGCCTCCCGAAGGGGGCTTACGAGCAGTACGTC. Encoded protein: CASSLPKGAYEQYV.

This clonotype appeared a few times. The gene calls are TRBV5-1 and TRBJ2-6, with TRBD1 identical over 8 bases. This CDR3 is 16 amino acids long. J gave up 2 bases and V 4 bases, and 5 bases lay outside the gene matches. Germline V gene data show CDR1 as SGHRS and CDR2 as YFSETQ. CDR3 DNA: TGCGCCAGCAGCCCGGACAGGGCGGCTGGGGCCAACGTCCTGACTTTC. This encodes CASSPDRAAGANVLTF.

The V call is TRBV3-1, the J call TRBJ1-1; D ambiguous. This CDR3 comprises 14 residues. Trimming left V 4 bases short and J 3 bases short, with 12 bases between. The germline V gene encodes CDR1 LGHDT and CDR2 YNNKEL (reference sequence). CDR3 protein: CASSPRPGDTEAFF. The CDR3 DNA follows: TGTGCCAGCAGCCCCCGGCCTGGGGACACTGAAGCTTTCTTT.

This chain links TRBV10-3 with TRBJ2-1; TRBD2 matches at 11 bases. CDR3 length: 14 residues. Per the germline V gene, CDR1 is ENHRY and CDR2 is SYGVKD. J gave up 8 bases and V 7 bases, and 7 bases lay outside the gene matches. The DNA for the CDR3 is TGTGCCATCAAAACTAGCGGGGGCGGGGATGAGCAGTTCTTC. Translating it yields CAIKTSGGGDEQFF.

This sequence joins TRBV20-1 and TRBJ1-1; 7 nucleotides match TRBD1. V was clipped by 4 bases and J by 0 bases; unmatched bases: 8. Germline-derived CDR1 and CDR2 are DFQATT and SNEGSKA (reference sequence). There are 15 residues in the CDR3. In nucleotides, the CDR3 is TGCAGTGCTATAGGGACAGCTGCCATGAACACTGAAGCTTTCTTT. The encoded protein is CSAIGTAAMNTEAFF.

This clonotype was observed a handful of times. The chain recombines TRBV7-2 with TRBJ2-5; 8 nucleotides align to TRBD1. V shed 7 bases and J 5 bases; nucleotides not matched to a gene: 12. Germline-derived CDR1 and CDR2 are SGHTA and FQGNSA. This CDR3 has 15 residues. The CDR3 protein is CASKRQGASVETQYF. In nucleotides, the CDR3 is TGTGCCAGCAAGCGTCAGGGGGCAAGTGTGGAGACCCAGTACTTC.